A few counts support the clone carrying this TCR beta chain. This specimen comes from a study of T-cell reconstitution after alpha-beta-depleted transplantation in children. From germline, CDR1 is MNHEY and CDR2 SVGAGI. This CDR3 spans 17 amino acids. Trimming at V came to 2 bases and at J to 3 bases, leaving 7 bases not matched to a gene. This sample's TCRbeta library carried unique molecular identifier barcodes. One entry per CDR3 protein results from TCRdb running MiXCR on the PCR reads. Among 700,000 or so distinct CDR3 sequences, around 13% were seen once, and the ten largest hold 0.79%. This receptor was taken from a girl aged 2 to 9 with congenital amegakaryocytic thrombocytopenia, due to receive a stem cell transplant. The source material was PBMCs, sampled before TCRalphabeta/CD19-depleted stem cell transplant. This chain links TRBV6-5 with TRBJ2-1, with 10 bases fitting TRBD2. CDR3 in DNA: TGTGCCAGCAGTTACCTACTAGCGGGGAGAGACTACAATGAGCAGTTCTTC. It yields the protein CASSYLLAGRDYNEQFF.